What follows are 19 T cell receptor beta chains derived from one specimen sequenced in a study of prognosis after radiotherapy for stage I lung cancer. Amplification of the TCR beta CDR3 (from genomic DNA) was done by two-round multiplex PCR. Round-one PCR had primers specific to each TRBV and TRBJ gene. TCRdb reprocessed the multiplex PCR reads via MiXCR and lists one record per CDR3 protein. The sample has roughly 30,000 distinct CDR3 sequences, nearly 35% seen once. The sequenced sample was PBMCs, obtained before or after stereotactic body radiation therapy (not recorded which). Receptors originate from a donor over 45 with non-small cell lung cancer.

This clonotype was seen ten or more times. The chain recombines TRBV7-9 with TRBJ2-2; 11 bases are shared with TRBD2. The J segment lost 5 bases and the V segment lost 4 bases, leaving 3 bases of the junction unmatched. CDR1 SEHNR and CDR2 FQNEAQ come from the germline V gene (reference sequence). The CDR3 sequence is 15 residues long. The CDR3 protein is CASSSLAGGTGELFF. Here the CDR3 DNA reads TGTGCCAGCAGCTCGTTAGCGGGAGGGACCGGGGAGCTGTTTTTT. Supplemented by reference TRBV7-9 and TRBJ2-2, the full variable domain reads DTGVSQNPRHKITKRGQNVTFRCDPISEHNRLYWYRQTLGQGPEFLTYFQNEAQLEKSRLLSDRFSAERPKGSFSTLEIQRTEQGDSAMYLCASSSLAGGTGELFFGEGSRLTVL.

A remark on this clonotype: Only one base separates this from a far larger clonotype, so it likely reflects a read error. The chain uses TRBV7-2 and TRBJ2-6; the match to TRBD1 covers 7 bases. Germline lookup yields CDR1 SGHTA and CDR2 FQGNSA. The CDR3 is 18 amino acids. The V segment lost 7 bases and the J segment 0 bases; nucleotides outside the gene matches: 12. CDR3 sequence: CASTPWTGLISGANVLTF. DNA for the CDR3: TGTGCCAGCACCCCCTGGACAGGTCTCATCTCTGGGGCCAACGTCCTGACTTTC.

This clonotype has at least ten counts. V usage is TRBV24-1 and J usage is TRBJ2-2, with 13 bases aligning to TRBD2. J lost 4 bases, V lost 2 bases, and 9 bases had no gene match. CDR1 is KGHDR and CDR2 is SFDVKD in the germline V gene. The length of the CDR3 is 19 residues. This chain's CDR3 is CATSDSRTSGSRFTGELFF. As DNA, the CDR3 is TGTGCCACCAGTGATTCCCGGACTAGCGGGAGTCGATTCACCGGGGAGCTGTTTTTT.

The chain carries TRBV4-1 and TRBJ2-1, with TRBD2 identical over 10 bases. The CDR3 contains 17 residues. Germline V CDR1 and CDR2: MGHRA, YSYEKL. Unmatched junction bases numbered 4, after V lost 1 base and J lost 1 base. The CDR3 here is CASSQGPAGGSYNEQFF. For the CDR3, the DNA is TGCGCCAGCAGCCAAGGACCAGCGGGGGGGTCCTACAATGAGCAGTTCTTC.

This clonotype was counted many times. The chain employs TRBV2 and TRBJ1-1, with 8 bases lining up with TRBD1. V shed 2 bases and J 7 bases; nucleotides not matched to a gene: 6. Germline V gives CDR1 SNHLY, CDR2 FYNNEI. This CDR3 region has 14 residues. CDR3 in amino acids: CASSERQGYDEAFF. CDR3 coding DNA: TGTGCCAGCAGTGAAAGACAGGGGTATGATGAAGCTTTCTTT.

As to this clonotype: The conserved phenylalanine or tryptophan is not found at the CDR3 terminus, so this likely reflects a read error. The DNA is omitted, as the CDR3 cannot be located on it reliably, and the CDR3 follows TCRdb's listing. This chain connects TRBV2 to TRBJ2-7; the D call TRBD2 from the table was never checked on the DNA. The V gene's germline CDR1 is SNHLY and CDR2 FYNNEI. The CDR3 is 11 residues long, counting both termini. CDR3 protein: CARGRAGTPTS.

This clonotype was found many times. The chain recombines TRBV29-1 with TRBJ2-5; D is unresolved. CDR1 and CDR2 (germline): SQVTM, ANQGSEA. The CDR3 has 12 amino acids. The germline V and J ends were trimmed by 7 bases and 4 bases, with 13 bases remaining between them. The CDR3 loop reads CSAVPPGETQYF. In DNA, the CDR3 is TGCAGCGCTGTGCCGCCGGGAGAGACCCAGTACTTC. Full variable domain (rest looked up from reference TRBV29-1 and TRBJ2-5): SAVISQKPSRDICQRGTSLTIQCQVDSQVTMMFWYRQQPGQSLTLIATANQGSEATYESGFVIDKFPISRPNLTFSTLTVSNMSPEDSSIYLCSAVPPGETQYFGPGTRLLVL.

This clonotype was detected a few times. With a much larger clone just one base away, this may be a read error. The J gene is TRBJ2-5, the V gene TRBV2; TRBD1 matches 7 bases. The CDR3 is 14 amino acids. The germline V gene encodes CDR1 SNHLY and CDR2 FYNNEI. The CDR3 is CASKAGTVQDTQYF. CDR3 DNA sequence: TGTGCCAGCAAGGCTGGGACAGTCCAAGATACCCAGTACTTC.

This chain connects TRBV12-3 or TRBV12-4 to TRBJ2-2, with TRBD1 identical over 10 bases. Unmatched junction bases numbered 8, after V lost 4 bases and J lost 9 bases. The CDR3 has 15 residues. This CDR3 reads CASSSRQGAAWELFF. The CDR3 DNA reads as TGTGCCAGCAGTTCAAGACAGGGGGCAGCCTGGGAGCTGTTTTTT.

The chain couples TRBV7-8 to TRBJ2-2; 8 bases agree with TRBD1. Trimming cost V 1 base and J 4 bases; bases outside gene matches: 14. The CDR3 covers 19 residues. Germline CDR1 reads SGHVS; CDR2 reads FQNEAQ. The CDR3 coding sequence is TGTGCCAGCAGCTTAGTCCCTCGTCAGGGGGCGATCGTCACCGGGGAGCTGTTTTTT. Protein: CASSLVPRQGAIVTGELFF. Drawing the rest from reference TRBV7-8 and TRBJ2-2, the complete variable domain is GAGVSQSPRYKVAKRGQDVALRCDPISGHVSLFWYQQALGQGPEFLTYFQNEAQLDKSGLPSDRFFAERPEGSVSTLKIQRTQQEDSAVYLCASSLVPRQGAIVTGELFFGEGSRLTVL.

As for this clonotype: Possible read error: a much larger clone is one base away. This chain uses TRBV6-9 with TRBJ1-2; perhaps TRBD1 as D (5 bases). The CDR3 has 13 amino acids. Germline V gene data show CDR1 as MNHGY and CDR2 as SVAAGI. Trimming cost V 8 bases and J 2 bases, with 12 bases left between them. The CDR3 reads CASRWGRNYGYTF. CDR3 DNA sequence: TGTGCCAGCCGTTGGGGCAGGAACTATGGCTACACCTTC.

This clonotype qualifies as medium-sized (0.01 to 0.1%). J is TRBJ1-2 and V is TRBV20-1, with a possible D match to TRBD1 (6 bases). The germline gives CDR1 DFQATT, CDR2 SNEGSKA (reference sequence). The CDR3 is made up of 12 amino acids. V was cut by 5 bases and J by 3 bases, with 10 bases left in between. The CDR3 sequence: CSASQGDYGYTF. CDR3 DNA: TGCAGTGCTTCACAGGGTGACTATGGCTACACCTTC.

This clonotype occurred many times. The chain couples TRBV19 to TRBJ1-1, with TRBD1 matching 7 bases. Germline V CDR1 and CDR2: LNHDA, SQIVND (reference sequence). V lost 1 base, J lost 1 base, and 6 bases stayed unmatched. There are 16 residues in the CDR3. The CDR3 DNA reads as TGTGCCAGTAGTATAGGACAGGGTGGAGGGAACACTGAAGCTTTCTTT. The encoded protein is CASSIGQGGGNTEAFF. Supplemented by reference TRBV19 and TRBJ1-1, the full variable domain reads DGGITQSPKYLFRKEGQNVTLSCEQNLNHDAMYWYRQDPGQGLRLIYYSQIVNDFQKGDIAEGYSVSREKKESFPLTVTSAQKNPTAFYLCASSIGQGGGNTEAFFGQGTRLTVV.

The chain is built from TRBV6-2 or TRBV6-3 and TRBJ2-1, with a tentative D call TRBD2 (6 bases). V was trimmed by 2 bases and J by 8 bases, leaving 22 bases between them. Germline V gene sequence: CDR1 MNHEY, CDR2 SVGEGT. The CDR3 runs 17 residues. The CDR3 bases are TGTGCCAGCAGTTACGGGAGACGATCGGGGCGGGGATATGAGCAGTTCTTC. It specifies CASSYGRRSGRGYEQFF.

This clonotype was seen ten or more times. The chain links TRBV6-1 to TRBJ1-2; TRBD1 matches 7 bases. From germline, CDR1 is MNHNS and CDR2 SASEGT. V lost 5 bases, J lost 6 bases, and 12 bases stayed unmatched. The CDR3 is 15 residues long. In nucleotides, the CDR3 is TGTGCCAGCAGTCAACTTGCCGAAGGGGGCCATGGCTACACCTTC. Its translation is CASSQLAEGGHGYTF.

Within the sample, this clonotype is medium-sized. V usage is TRBV6-1 and J usage is TRBJ2-7; perhaps TRBD2 as D (5 bases). V was clipped by 7 bases and J by 7 bases, with 23 bases between them. Germline V gives CDR1 MNHNS, CDR2 SASEGT. The CDR3 runs 15 residues. Written as DNA, the CDR3 is TGTGCCAGCACCTCCCCAGGACTGTACCTTGGGGAGCAGTACTTC. Protein: CASTSPGLYLGEQYF.

The sample holds many counts of this clonotype. The rearrangement uses TRBV25-1 and TRBJ1-6, with TRBD1 identical over 9 bases. There are 17 residues in the CDR3. V was pared by 3 bases and J by 7 bases, with 10 bases of the junction left unmatched. Germline loops: CDR1 MGHDK, CDR2 SYGVNS. CDR3 DNA: TGTGCCAGCAGTGACAAGTTACAGGGGGCGATGAATTCACCCCTCCACTTT. The encoded protein is CASSDKLQGAMNSPLHF.

In this sample, this clonotype turned up many times. The gene calls are TRBV6-1 and TRBJ2-3, with D perhaps TRBD1 (6 bases). This CDR3 region has 15 residues. Per germline, CDR1 MNHNS and CDR2 SASEGT. Trimming left V 7 bases short and J 2 bases short, with 16 bases between. This chain's CDR3 is CASILQGANTDTQYF. CDR3 nucleotide sequence: TGTGCCAGCATCCTACAGGGAGCCAACACAGATACGCAGTATTTT.

This clonotype is medium-sized in the sample. The chain employs TRBV5-1 and TRBJ2-2; tentatively, D is TRBD1 (5 bases). Trimming took 1 base from V and 6 from J, leaving 13 bases between them. Looked up from germline, CDR1 is SGHRS and CDR2 is YFSETQ. The CDR3 runs 15 residues. The CDR3 DNA sequence: TGCGCCAGCAGCTTGTATCAGGGTGGGGCCGGGGAGCTGTTTTTT. It codes for CASSLYQGGAGELFF.